A selection of T cell receptor beta chains follows, all from one sample in a study of control samples from healthy donors and cancer patients. Sequencing was performed with immunoSEQ multiplex PCR; in TCRdb, only in-frame clones are kept and a portion is missing. Here the sample spans about 180,000 clones, approximately 94% being singletons. Sequencing was done on a sample of blood. These receptor sequences come from a woman in her late teens or twenties in good health. Both conserved end residues are part of each CDR3. The D gene is left open where the match is weak. Not all rows give a size; the values are once, few, many and, for expanded clones, a class.

cdr3_length j_call clone_size d_call v_call cdr3_aa cdr3_nt
16 TRBJ1-6 - - TRBV21-1 CASRRKDGNSNSPLHF TGTGCCAGCAGAAGAAAAGACGGGAATAGTAATTCACCCCTCCACTTT
13 TRBJ1-2 - TRBD1 TRBV10-1 CASSRDSSYGYTF TGCGCCAGCAGCCGGGACAGTTCCTATGGCTACACCTTC
13 TRBJ1-2 - - TRBV19 CASSRGGGYGYTF TGTGCCAGTTCCAGAGGGGGGGGCTATGGCTACACCTTC
15 TRBJ2-7 - TRBD2 TRBV5-1 CASSEDGLEEAEQYF TGCGCCAGCAGCGAAGATGGACTAGAGGAGGCCGAGCAGTACTTC
14 TRBJ2-2 - TRBD2 TRBV6-5 CASQRLAEPGELFF TGTGCCAGCCAACGACTAGCCGAACCCGGGGAGCTGTTTTTT
12 TRBJ1-6 - - TRBV6-2/TRBV6-3 CASSYGVSPLHF TGTGCCAGCAGTTACGGTGTCTCACCCCTCCACTTT
14 TRBJ1-2 - - TRBV7-2 CASSLKGRDYGYTF TGTGCCAGCAGCTTGAAGGGGCGGGACTATGGCTACACCTTC
12 TRBJ1-2 - - TRBV28 CASSLQGYGYTF TGTGCCAGCAGTCTACAAGGCTATGGCTACACCTTC
14 TRBJ2-3 - TRBD2 TRBV28 CASGTSGRRDTQYF TGTGCCAGCGGGACTAGCGGGAGAAGGGATACGCAGTATTTT
10 TRBJ1-1 - - TRBV29-1 CSVLGTEAFF TGCAGCGTTCTAGGGACTGAAGCTTTCTTT
13 TRBJ1-5 few - TRBV7-6 CASSKGGNQPQHF TGTGCCAGCAGCAAGGGGGGCAATCAGCCCCAGCATTTT
15 TRBJ1-5 - - TRBV2 CASSEAQTSSQPQHF TGTGCCAGCAGTGAGGCTCAAACCAGTAGTCAGCCCCAGCATTTT
17 TRBJ1-5 once TRBD1 TRBV19 CASSLQTGGKPNQPQHF TGTGCCAGTAGTCTACAGACAGGGGGCAAACCTAATCAGCCCCAGCATTTT
12 TRBJ1-1 - - TRBV11-3 CASSSLRREAFF TGTGCCAGCAGCTCACTACGTCGGGAAGCTTTCTTT
15 TRBJ2-3 - - TRBV5-4 CASSLGAGSTDTQYF TGTGCCAGCAGCTTGGGGGCGGGGAGCACAGATACGCAGTATTTT
11 TRBJ2-7 once - TRBV7-9 CASSRSYEQYF TGTGCCAGCAGCCGTAGCTACGAGCAGTACTTC
14 TRBJ2-7 - TRBD1 TRBV19 CASSPRQGTYEQYF TGTGCCAGTAGTCCCCGACAGGGAACTTACGAGCAGTACTTC
13 TRBJ2-1 - TRBD2 TRBV6-5 CASTGTRENEQFF TGTGCCAGCACCGGGACTAGGGAGAATGAGCAGTTCTTC
14 TRBJ2-3 - - TRBV18 CASSPAGSTDTQYF TGTGCCAGCTCACCGGCAGGGTCCACAGATACGCAGTATTTT
14 TRBJ2-1 - TRBD1 TRBV6-5 CASDRDRGVNEQFF TGTGCCAGCGACCGGGACAGGGGGGTTAATGAGCAGTTCTTC
16 TRBJ1-2 - TRBD1 TRBV5-1 CASSLDAGTGVSGYTF TGCGCCAGCAGCTTGGACGCCGGGACAGGGGTTTCTGGCTACACCTTC
16 TRBJ1-2 - TRBD1 TRBV4-1 CASSQDGDRANYGYTF TGCGCCAGCAGCCAAGATGGGGACAGGGCCAACTATGGCTACACCTTC